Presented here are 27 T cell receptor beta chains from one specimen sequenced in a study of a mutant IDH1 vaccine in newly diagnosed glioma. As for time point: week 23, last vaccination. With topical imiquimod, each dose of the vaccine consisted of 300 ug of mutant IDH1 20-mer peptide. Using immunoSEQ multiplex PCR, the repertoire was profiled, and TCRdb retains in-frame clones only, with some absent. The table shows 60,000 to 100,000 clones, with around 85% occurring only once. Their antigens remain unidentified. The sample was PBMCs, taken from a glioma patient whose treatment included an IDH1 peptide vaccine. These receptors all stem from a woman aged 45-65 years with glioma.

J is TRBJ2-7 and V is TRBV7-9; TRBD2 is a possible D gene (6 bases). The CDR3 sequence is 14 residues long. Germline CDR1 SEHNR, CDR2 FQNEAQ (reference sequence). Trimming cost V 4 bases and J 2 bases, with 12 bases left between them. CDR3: CASSWDGTPYEQYF. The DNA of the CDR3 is TGTGCCAGCAGCTGGGATGGGACTCCCTACGAGCAGTACTTC.

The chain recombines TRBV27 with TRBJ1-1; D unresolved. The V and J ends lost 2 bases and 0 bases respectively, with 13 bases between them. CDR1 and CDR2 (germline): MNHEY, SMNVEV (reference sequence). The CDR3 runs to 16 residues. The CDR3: CASSLIGRTLNTEAFF. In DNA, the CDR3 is TGTGCCAGCAGTTTAATAGGACGTACCTTGAACACTGAAGCTTTCTTT.

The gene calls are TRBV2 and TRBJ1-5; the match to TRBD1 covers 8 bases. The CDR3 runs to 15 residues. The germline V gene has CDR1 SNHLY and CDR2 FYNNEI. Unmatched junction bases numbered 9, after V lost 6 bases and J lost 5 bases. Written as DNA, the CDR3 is TGTGCCAGCAGGGGGGACAGGAGAGTATATCAGCCCCAGCATTTT. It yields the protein CASRGDRRVYQPQHF.

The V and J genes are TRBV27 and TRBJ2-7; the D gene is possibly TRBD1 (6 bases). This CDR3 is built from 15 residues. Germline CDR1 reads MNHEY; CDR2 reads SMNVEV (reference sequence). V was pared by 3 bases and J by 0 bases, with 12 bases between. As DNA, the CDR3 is TGTGCCAGCAGTTTGGTTGGGGGCCTCTCCTACGAGCAGTACTTC. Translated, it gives CASSLVGGLSYEQYF.

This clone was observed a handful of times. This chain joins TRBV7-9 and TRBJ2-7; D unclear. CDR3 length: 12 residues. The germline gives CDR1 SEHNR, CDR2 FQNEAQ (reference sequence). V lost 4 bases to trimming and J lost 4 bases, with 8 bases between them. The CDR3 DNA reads TGTGCCAGCAGCTCCATTACTTACGAGCAGTACTTC. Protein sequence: CASSSITYEQYF.

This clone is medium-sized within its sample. In DNA form, the CDR3 reads TGTGCCAGCAGTTTGAATCGGGGGGAGCAGTACTTC. It specifies CASSLNRGEQYF. The V and J genes are TRBV27 and TRBJ2-7; weak D call: TRBD2 (6 bases). V gave up 3 bases and J gave up 7 bases, with 10 bases separating them. The germline gives CDR1 MNHEY, CDR2 SMNVEV (reference sequence). The CDR3 has 12 residues.

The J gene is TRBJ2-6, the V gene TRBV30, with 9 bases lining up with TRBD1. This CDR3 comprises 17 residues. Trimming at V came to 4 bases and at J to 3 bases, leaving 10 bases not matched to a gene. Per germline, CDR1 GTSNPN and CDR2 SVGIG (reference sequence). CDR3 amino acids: CAWNRDRVRSGANVLTF. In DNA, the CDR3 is TGTGCCTGGAATCGGGACAGGGTCAGGAGTGGGGCCAACGTCCTGACTTTC.

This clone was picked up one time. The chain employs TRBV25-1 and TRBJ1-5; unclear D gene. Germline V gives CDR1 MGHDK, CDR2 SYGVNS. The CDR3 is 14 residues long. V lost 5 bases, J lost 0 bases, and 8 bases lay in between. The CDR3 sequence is CASSFGNSNQPQHF. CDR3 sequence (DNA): TGTGCCAGCAGTTTTGGGAATAGCAATCAGCCCCAGCATTTT. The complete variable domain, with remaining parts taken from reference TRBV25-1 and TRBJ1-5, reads EADIYQTPRYLVIGTGKKITLECSQTMGHDKMYWYQQDPGMELHLIHYSYGVNSTEKGDLSSESTVSRIRTEHFPLTLESARPSHTSQYLCASSFGNSNQPQHFGDGTRLSIL.

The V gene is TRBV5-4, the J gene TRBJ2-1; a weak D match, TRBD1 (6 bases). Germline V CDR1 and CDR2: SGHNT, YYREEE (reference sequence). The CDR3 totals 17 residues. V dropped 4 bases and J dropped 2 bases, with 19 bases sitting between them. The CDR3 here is CASSKRPPDSPYNEQFF. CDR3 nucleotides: TGTGCCAGCAGCAAGAGGCCCCCGGACAGCCCCTACAATGAGCAGTTCTTC.

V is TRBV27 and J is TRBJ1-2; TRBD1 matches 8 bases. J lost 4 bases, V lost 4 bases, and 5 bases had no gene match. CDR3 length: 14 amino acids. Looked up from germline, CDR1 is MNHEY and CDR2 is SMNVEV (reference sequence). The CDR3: CASSSGTGLYGYTF. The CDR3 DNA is TGTGCCAGCAGTTCGGGGACAGGCCTCTATGGCTACACCTTC.

The CDR3 DNA sequence: TGTGCCAGCAGGCGGAGAGCAGATACGCAGTATTTT. Translating it yields CASRRRADTQYF. The chain couples TRBV27 to TRBJ2-3; D gene unclear. Trimming took off 6 bases at V and 4 bases at J, with 8 bases between the two ends. From germline, CDR1 is MNHEY and CDR2 SMNVEV (reference sequence). The CDR3 length is 12 residues.

The CDR3 coding sequence is TGTGCTAGTGGTTTCGGTGGGTCCGAGCAGTACTTC. Translation: CASGFGGSEQYF. The chain links TRBV12-5 to TRBJ2-7; D unclear. The CDR3 is 12 residues long. The germline V and J ends were trimmed by 3 bases and 6 bases, with 9 bases remaining between them. The V gene's germline CDR1 is LGHNT and CDR2 FRNRAP.

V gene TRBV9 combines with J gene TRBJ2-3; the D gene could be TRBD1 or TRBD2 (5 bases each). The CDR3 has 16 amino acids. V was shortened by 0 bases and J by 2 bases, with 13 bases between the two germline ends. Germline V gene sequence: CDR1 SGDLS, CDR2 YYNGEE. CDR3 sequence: CASSVVSGTYTDTQYF. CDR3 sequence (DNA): TGTGCCAGCAGCGTAGTTTCAGGGACCTACACAGATACGCAGTATTTT.

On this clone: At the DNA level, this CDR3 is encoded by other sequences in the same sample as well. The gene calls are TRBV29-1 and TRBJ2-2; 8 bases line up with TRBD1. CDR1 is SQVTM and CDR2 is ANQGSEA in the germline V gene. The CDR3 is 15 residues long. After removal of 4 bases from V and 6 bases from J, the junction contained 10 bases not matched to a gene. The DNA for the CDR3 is TGCAGCGTTGGGGGTGCCAGGGGGCCGGCCGGGGAGCTGTTTTTT. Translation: CSVGGARGPAGELFF.

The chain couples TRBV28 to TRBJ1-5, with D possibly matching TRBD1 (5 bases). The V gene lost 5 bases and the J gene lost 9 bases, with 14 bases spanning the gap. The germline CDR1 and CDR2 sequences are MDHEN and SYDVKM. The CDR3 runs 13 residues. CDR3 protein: CASSQGPMGPQHF. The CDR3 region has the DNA TGTGCCAGCAGTCAGGGACCGATGGGGCCCCAGCATTTT.

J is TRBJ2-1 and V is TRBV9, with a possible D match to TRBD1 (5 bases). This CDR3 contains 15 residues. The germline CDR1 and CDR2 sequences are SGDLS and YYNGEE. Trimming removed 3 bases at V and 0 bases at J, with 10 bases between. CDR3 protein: CASSDQGGSYNEQFF. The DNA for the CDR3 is TGTGCCAGCAGCGACCAGGGTGGCTCCTACAATGAGCAGTTCTTC. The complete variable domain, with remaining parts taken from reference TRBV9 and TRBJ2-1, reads DSGVTQTPKHLITATGQRVTLRCSPRSGDLSVYWYQQSLDQGLQFLIQYYNGEERAKGNILERFSAQQFPDLHSELNLSSLELGDSALYFCASSDQGGSYNEQFFGPGTRLTVL.

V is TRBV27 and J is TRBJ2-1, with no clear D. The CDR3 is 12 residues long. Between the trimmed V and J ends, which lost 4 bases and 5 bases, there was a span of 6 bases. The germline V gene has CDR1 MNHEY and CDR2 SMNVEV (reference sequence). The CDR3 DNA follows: TGTGCCAGCAGTTGGAACCACAATGAGCAGTTCTTC. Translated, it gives CASSWNHNEQFF.

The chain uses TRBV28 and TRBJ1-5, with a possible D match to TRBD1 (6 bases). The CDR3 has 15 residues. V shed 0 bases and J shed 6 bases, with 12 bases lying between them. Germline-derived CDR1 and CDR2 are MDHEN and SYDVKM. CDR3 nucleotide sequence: TGTGCCAGCAGTTTATGGGCGGGGGGGGCTCAGCCCCAGCATTTT. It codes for CASSLWAGGAQPQHF.

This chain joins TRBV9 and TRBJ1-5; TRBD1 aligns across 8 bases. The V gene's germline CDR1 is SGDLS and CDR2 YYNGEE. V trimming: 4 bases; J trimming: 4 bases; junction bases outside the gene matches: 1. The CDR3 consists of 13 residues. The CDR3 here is CASSQGANQPQHF. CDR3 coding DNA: TGTGCCAGCAGCCAGGGGGCGAATCAGCCCCAGCATTTT.

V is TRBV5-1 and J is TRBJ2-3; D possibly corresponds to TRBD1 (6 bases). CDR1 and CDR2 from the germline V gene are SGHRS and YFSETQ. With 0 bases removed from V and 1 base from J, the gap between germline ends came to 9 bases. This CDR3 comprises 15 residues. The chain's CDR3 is CASSLVAGGTDTQYF. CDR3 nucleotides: TGCGCCAGCAGCTTGGTGGCAGGGGGCACAGATACGCAGTATTTT.

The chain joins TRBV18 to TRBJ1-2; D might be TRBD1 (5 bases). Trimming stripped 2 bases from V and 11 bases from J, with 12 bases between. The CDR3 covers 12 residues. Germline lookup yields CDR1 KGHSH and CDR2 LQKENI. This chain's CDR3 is CASSPSTGAYTF. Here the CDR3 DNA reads TGTGCCAGCTCACCATCGACCGGGGCGTACACCTTC. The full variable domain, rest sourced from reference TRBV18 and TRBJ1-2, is NAGVMQNPRHLVRRRGQEARLRCSPMKGHSHVYWYRQLPEEGLKFMVYLQKENIIDESGMPKERFSAEFPKEGPSILRIQQVVRGDSAAYFCASSPSTGAYTFGSGTRLTVV.

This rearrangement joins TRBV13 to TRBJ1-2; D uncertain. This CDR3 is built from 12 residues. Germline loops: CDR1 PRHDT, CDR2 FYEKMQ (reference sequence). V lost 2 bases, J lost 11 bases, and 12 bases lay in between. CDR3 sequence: CASSLRSGRYTF. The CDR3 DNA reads TGTGCCAGCAGCTTAAGGTCGGGGAGGTACACCTTC.

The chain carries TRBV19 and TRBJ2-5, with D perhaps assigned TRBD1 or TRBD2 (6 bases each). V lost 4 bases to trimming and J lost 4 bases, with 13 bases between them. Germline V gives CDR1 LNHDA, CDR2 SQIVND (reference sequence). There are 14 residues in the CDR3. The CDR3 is CASSTRGVGETQYF. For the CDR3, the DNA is TGTGCCAGTAGTACGAGGGGGGTGGGAGAGACCCAGTACTTC. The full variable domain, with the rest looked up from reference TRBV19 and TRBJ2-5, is DGGITQSPKYLFRKEGQNVTLSCEQNLNHDAMYWYRQDPGQGLRLIYYSQIVNDFQKGDIAEGYSVSREKKESFPLTVTSAQKNPTAFYLCASSTRGVGETQYFGPGTRLLVL.

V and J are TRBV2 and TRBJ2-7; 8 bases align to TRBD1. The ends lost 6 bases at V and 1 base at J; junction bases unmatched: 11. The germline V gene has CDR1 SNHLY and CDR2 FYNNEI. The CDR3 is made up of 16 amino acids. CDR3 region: CASRPGTGIGSYEQYF. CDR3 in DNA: TGTGCCAGCAGACCCGGGACAGGAATAGGGTCCTACGAGCAGTACTTC.

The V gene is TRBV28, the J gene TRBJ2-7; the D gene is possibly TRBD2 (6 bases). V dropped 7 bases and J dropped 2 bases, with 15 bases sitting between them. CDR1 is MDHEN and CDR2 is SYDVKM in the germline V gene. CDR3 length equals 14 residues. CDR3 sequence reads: CASTGGGDPYEQYF. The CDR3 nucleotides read TGTGCCAGCACCGGGGGTGGGGACCCCTACGAGCAGTACTTC.

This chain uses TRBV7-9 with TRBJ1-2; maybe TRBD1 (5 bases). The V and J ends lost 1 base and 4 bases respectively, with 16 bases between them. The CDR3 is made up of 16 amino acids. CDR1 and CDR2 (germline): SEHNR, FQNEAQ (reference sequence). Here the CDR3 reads CASSLVVGTAFYGYTF. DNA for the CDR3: TGTGCCAGCAGCTTAGTGGTGGGGACCGCCTTCTATGGCTACACCTTC.

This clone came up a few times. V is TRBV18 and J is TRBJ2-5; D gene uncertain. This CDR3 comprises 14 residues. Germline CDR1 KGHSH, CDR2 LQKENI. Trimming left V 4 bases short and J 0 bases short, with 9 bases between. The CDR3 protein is CASSHNRDQETQYF. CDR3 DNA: TGTGCCAGCTCACACAACCGGGACCAAGAGACCCAGTACTTC.